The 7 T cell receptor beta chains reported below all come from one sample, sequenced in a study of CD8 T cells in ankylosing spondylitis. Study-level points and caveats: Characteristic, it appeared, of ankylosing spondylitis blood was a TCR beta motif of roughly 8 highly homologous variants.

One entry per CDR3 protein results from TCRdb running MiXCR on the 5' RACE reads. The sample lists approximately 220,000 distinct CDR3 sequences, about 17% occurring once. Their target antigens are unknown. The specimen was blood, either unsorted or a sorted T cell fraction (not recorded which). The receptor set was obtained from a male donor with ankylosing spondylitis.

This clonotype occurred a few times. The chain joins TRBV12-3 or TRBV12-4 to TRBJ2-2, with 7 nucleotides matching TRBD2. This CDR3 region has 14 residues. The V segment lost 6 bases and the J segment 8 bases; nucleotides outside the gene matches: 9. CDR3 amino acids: CASSPWGGGGELFF. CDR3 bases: TGTGCCAGCAGCCCTTGGGGGGGGGGTGGGGAGCTGTTTTTT.

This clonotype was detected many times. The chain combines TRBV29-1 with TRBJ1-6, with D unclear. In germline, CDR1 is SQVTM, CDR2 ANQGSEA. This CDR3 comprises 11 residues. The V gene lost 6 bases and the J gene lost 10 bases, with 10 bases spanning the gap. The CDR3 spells CSVQNVSPLHF. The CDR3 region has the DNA TGCAGCGTGCAAAACGTCTCACCCCTCCACTTT.

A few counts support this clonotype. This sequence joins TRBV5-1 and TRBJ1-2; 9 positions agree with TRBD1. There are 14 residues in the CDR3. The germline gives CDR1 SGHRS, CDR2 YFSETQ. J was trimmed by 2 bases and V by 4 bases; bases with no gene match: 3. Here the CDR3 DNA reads TGCGCCAGCAGCGCAGGACAGGGGAACTATGGCTACACCTTC. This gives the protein CASSAGQGNYGYTF.

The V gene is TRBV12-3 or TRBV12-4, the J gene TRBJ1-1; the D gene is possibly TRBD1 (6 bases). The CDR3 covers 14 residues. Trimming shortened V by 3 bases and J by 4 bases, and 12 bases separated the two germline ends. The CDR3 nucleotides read TGTGCCAGCAGTTTCGGTAGGGGGGGCACTGAAGCTTTCTTT. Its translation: CASSFGRGGTEAFF.

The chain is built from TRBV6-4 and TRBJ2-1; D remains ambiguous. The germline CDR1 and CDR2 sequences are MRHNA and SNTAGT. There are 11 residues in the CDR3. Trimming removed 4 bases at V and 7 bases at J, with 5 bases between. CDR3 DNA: TGTGCCAGCAGTGCCGGGAATGAGCAGTTCTTC. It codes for CASSAGNEQFF.

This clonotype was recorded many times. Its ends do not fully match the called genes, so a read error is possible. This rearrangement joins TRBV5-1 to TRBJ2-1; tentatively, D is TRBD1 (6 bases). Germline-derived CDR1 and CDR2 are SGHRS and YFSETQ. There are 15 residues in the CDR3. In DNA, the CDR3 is TGTGCCAGCAGTTTAGGACAGAGCTCCTACAATGAGCAGTTCTTC. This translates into CASSLGQSSYNEQFF.

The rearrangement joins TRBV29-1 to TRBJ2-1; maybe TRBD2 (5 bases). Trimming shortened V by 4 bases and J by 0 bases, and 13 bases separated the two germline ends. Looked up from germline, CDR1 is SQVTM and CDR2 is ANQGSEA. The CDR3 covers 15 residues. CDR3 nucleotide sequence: TGCAGCGTTGGTCTAGAGGGATACTCCTACAATGAGCAGTTCTTC. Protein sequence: CSVGLEGYSYNEQFF.